The rows below give T cell receptor beta chains drawn from one sample of a study of beta chain features in type 1 diabetes. TCRdb keeps only in-frame clones here, not all; method: immunoSEQ multiplex PCR. The repertoire holds 100,000 to 150,000 clones, with 9% as singletons. The sample consisted of central memory CD4+ T cells from blood. Receptors were obtained from a man aged 25-45 years with type 1 diabetes. The CDR3 runs from the conserved cysteine through the conserved F or W. A D gene is named only where the DNA matches it firmly. Part of the rows lack a size; the others show once, few, many or a class for expanded clones.

J gene: TRBJ2-7
CDR3 length: 13
clone size: few
V gene: TRBV19
D gene: TRBD1
CDR3 protein: CARPGQTSYEQYF
CDR3 DNA: TGTGCCAGGCCGGGACAGACCTCCTACGAGCAGTACTTC

J gene: TRBJ1-1
CDR3 length: 17
clone size: few
V gene: TRBV11-1
D gene: NA
CDR3 protein: CASSLDRDGRLNTEAFF
CDR3 DNA: TGTGCCAGCAGCTTAGATCGGGATGGCCGACTGAACACTGAAGCTTTCTTT

J gene: TRBJ1-6
CDR3 length: 13
clone size: NA
V gene: TRBV13
D gene: NA
CDR3 protein: CASSPPTELVLHF
CDR3 DNA: TGTGCCAGCAGCCCGCCGACAGAGCTGGTCCTCCACTTT

J gene: TRBJ1-1
CDR3 length: 11
clone size: few
V gene: TRBV20-1
D gene: TRBD1
CDR3 protein: CSARDRDRAFF
CDR3 DNA: TGCAGTGCTCGGGACAGGGATCGGGCTTTCTTT

J gene: TRBJ1-5
CDR3 length: 15
clone size: few
V gene: TRBV7-2
D gene: TRBD1
CDR3 protein: CASSRGQGPHQPQHF
CDR3 DNA: TGTGCCAGCAGCCGGGGACAGGGGCCCCATCAGCCCCAGCATTTT

J gene: TRBJ2-5
CDR3 length: 14
clone size: NA
V gene: TRBV5-1
D gene: TRBD1
CDR3 protein: CASTPGQGMETQYF
CDR3 DNA: TGCGCCAGCACCCCGGGACAGGGGATGGAGACCCAGTACTTC

J gene: TRBJ2-5
CDR3 length: 13
clone size: few
V gene: TRBV6-5
D gene: NA
CDR3 protein: CASSPSGGETQYF
CDR3 DNA: TGTGCCAGCAGTCCGTCCGGGGGAGAGACCCAGTACTTC

J gene: TRBJ2-6
CDR3 length: 14
clone size: few
V gene: TRBV5-1
D gene: NA
CDR3 protein: CASREISGANVLTF
CDR3 DNA: TGCGCCAGCAGGGAGATCTCTGGGGCCAACGTCCTGACTTTC

J gene: TRBJ2-1
CDR3 length: 17
clone size: NA
V gene: TRBV7-6
D gene: TRBD2
CDR3 protein: CASSPGGGGPPYNEQFF
CDR3 DNA: TGTGCCAGCAGCCCGGGGGGCGGGGGGCCCCCCTACAATGAGCAGTTCTTC

J gene: TRBJ1-2
CDR3 length: 14
clone size: few
V gene: TRBV28
D gene: NA
CDR3 protein: CAATTAYANYGYTF
CDR3 DNA: TGTGCCGCGACGACAGCCTACGCTAACTATGGCTACACCTTC

J gene: TRBJ2-5
CDR3 length: 13
clone size: few
V gene: TRBV18
D gene: NA
CDR3 protein: CASSRERQETQYF
CDR3 DNA: TGTGCCAGCTCACGAGAGAGGCAAGAGACCCAGTACTTC

J gene: TRBJ2-5
CDR3 length: 15
clone size: few
V gene: TRBV4-2
D gene: TRBD2
CDR3 protein: CASSPLGTSGETQYF
CDR3 DNA: TGTGCCAGCAGCCCGCTGGGGACTAGCGGCGAGACCCAGTACTTC

J gene: TRBJ1-2
CDR3 length: 17
clone size: NA
V gene: TRBV7-2
D gene: NA
CDR3 protein: CASSLGGQPMPLSPYTF
CDR3 DNA: TGTGCCAGCAGCTTGGGTGGGCAGCCGATGCCCCTAAGTCCCTACACCTTC

J gene: TRBJ2-1
CDR3 length: 15
clone size: few
V gene: TRBV6-1
D gene: TRBD2
CDR3 protein: CASSSTSGEENEQFF
CDR3 DNA: TGTGCCAGCAGTTCGACTAGCGGGGAGGAAAATGAGCAGTTCTTC

J gene: TRBJ1-3
CDR3 length: 14
clone size: NA
V gene: TRBV30
D gene: TRBD1
CDR3 protein: CAWSVQGAYNTIYF
CDR3 DNA: TGTGCCTGGAGTGTACAGGGGGCCTATAACACCATATATTTT

J gene: TRBJ2-1
CDR3 length: 17
clone size: medium-sized
V gene: TRBV27
D gene: TRBD2
CDR3 protein: CASSPYSSGDYYNEQFF
CDR3 DNA: TGTGCCAGCAGTCCCTACTCTAGCGGGGACTACTACAATGAGCAGTTCTTC